The sequence of this TCR beta chain was determined in a study of blood T cell repertoires in COVID-19. Participant-given clinical history determined each cohort assignment. TCRdb's table, derived via immunoSEQ multiplex PCR, lists solely in-frame clones and lacks some. The sample has 200,000 to 300,000 clones, approximately 85% seen once. The CDR3 sequence is 17 residues long. Germline V gene data show CDR1 as LGHDT and CDR2 as YNNKEL (reference sequence). With 0 bases clipped from V and 0 bases from J, the junction kept 6 bases outside the gene matches. Sequencing was done on a sample of PBMCs or T cells enriched from blood (not recorded which). V usage is TRBV3-1 (or the pseudogene TRBV3-2) and J usage is TRBJ2-3; 7 nucleotides line up with TRBD2. The source of this sequence is a woman aged 50 to 60 with acute COVID-19. For the CDR3, the DNA is TGTGCCAGCAGCCAAGATTACGGTAGCGGGAGCACAGATACGCAGTATTTT. Encoded protein: CASSQDYGSGSTDTQYF.